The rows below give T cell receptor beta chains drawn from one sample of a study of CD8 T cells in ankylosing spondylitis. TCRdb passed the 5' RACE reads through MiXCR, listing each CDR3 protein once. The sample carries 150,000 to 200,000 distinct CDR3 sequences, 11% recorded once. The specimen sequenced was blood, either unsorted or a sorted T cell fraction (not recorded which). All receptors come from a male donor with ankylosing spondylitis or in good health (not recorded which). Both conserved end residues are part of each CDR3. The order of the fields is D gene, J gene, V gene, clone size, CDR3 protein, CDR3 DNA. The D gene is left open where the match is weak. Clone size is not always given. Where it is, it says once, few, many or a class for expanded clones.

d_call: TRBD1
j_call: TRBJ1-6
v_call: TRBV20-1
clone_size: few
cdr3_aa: CSASPIRGMDSPLHF
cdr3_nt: TGCAGTGCTAGTCCGATCAGGGGGATGGATTCACCCCTCCACTTT

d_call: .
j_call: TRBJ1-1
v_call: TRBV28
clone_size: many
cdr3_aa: CASRRGVGKLNTEAFF
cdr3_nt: TGTGCCAGCAGGCGTGGTGTAGGGAAGCTTAACACTGAAGCTTTCTTT

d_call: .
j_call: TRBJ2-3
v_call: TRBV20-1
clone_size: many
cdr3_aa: CSAPPGDPSTDTQYF
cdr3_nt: TGCAGTGCCCCCCCGGGGGACCCTAGCACAGATACGCAGTATTTT

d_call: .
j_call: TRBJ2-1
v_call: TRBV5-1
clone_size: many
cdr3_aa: CASSLYGNEQFF
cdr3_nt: TGCGCCAGCAGCTTGTATGGGAATGAGCAGTTCTTC

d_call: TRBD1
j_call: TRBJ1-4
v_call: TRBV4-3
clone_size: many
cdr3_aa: CASSQVIQGAQMVKLFF
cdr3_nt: TGCGCCAGCAGCCAAGTGATACAGGGGGCGCAAATGGTAAAACTGTTTTTT

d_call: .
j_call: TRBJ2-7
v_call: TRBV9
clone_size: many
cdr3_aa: CASSVDASPTSYEQYF
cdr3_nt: TGTGCCAGCAGCGTAGACGCCTCTCCCACTTCCTACGAGCAGTACTTC

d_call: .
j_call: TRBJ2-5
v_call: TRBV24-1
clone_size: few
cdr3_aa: CATSDPRRAEETQYF
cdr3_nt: TGTGCCACCAGTGACCCGAGGAGGGCGGAGGAGACCCAGTACTTC

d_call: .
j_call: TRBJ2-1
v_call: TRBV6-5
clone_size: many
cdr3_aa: CASSYSRNEQFF
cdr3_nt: TGTGCCAGCAGTTACTCAAGGAATGAGCAGTTCTTC

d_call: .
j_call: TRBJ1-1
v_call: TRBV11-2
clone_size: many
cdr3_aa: CASSTRWTPNTEAFF
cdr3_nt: TGTGCCAGCAGCACCCGATGGACACCTAACACTGAAGCTTTCTTT

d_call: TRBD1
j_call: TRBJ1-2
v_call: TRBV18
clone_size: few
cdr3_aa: CASSSAGQPYGYTF
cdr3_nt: TGTGCCAGCTCGTCTGCGGGACAGCCTTATGGCTACACCTTC

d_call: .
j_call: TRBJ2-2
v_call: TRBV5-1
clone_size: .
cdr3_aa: CASSLASGVGELFF
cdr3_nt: TGCGCCAGCAGCTTGGCCTCAGGGGTCGGGGAGCTGTTTTTT

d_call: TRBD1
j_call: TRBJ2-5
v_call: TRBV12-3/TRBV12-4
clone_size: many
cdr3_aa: CASRSGTGNQETQYF
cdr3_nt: TGTGCCAGCAGATCCGGGACAGGGAACCAAGAGACCCAGTACTTC

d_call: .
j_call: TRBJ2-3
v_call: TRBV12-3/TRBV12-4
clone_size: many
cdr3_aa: CASSRGIGPSTDTQYF
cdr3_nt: TGTGCCAGCTCGAGGGGGATTGGTCCTAGCACAGATACGCAGTATTTT

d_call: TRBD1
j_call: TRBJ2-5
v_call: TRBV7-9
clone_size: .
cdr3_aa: CASSPGGAEETQYF
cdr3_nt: TGTGCCAGCAGTCCAGGGGGAGCGGAGGAGACCCAGTACTTC

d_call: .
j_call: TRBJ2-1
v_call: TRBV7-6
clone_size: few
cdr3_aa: CASSPVEENTYNEQFF
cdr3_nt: TGTGCCAGCAGCCCTGTGGAGGAGAATACCTACAATGAGCAGTTCTTC

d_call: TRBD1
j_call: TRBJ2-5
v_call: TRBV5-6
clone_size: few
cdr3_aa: CASTDRTGLWETQYF
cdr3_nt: TGTGCCAGCACCGATCGGACAGGGCTATGGGAGACCCAGTACTTC

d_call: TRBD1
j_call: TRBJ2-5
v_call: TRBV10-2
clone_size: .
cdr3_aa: CASRGQVVRETQYF
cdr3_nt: TGCGCCAGCAGAGGACAGGTGGTCCGAGAGACCCAGTACTTC

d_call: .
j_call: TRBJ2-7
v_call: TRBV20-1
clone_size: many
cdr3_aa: CSARVGGGHYEQYF
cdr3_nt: TGCAGTGCTAGAGTGGGGGGGGGCCACTACGAGCAGTACTTC

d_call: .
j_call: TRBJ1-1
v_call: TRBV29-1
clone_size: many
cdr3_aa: CSAGTRNTEAFF
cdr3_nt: TGCAGCGCTGGGACGAGGAACACTGAAGCTTTCTTT

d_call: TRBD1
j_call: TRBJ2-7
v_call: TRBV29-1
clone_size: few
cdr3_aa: CSVALTGNTYEQYF
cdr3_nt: TGCAGCGTGGCCTTGACAGGGAACACCTACGAGCAGTACTTC

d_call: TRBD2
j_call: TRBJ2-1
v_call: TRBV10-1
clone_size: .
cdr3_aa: CASMTSGGSEQFF
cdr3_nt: TGCGCCAGTATGACTAGCGGGGGCAGTGAGCAGTTCTTC

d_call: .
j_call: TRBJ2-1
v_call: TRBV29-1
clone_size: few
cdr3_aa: CSVEWGNEQFF
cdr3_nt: TGCAGCGTTGAATGGGGAAACGAGCAGTTCTTC

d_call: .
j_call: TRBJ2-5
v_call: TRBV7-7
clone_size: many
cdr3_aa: CASSAQGAQETQYF
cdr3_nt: TGTGCCAGCAGCGCACAGGGCGCCCAAGAGACCCAGTACTTC

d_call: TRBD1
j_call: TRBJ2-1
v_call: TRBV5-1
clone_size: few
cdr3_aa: CASNLDAGGSYNEQFF
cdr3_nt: TGCGCCAGCAACCTCGATGCAGGGGGCTCCTACAATGAGCAGTTCTTC

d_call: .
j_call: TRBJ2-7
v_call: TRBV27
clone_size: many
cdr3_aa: CASRLFSASYEQYF
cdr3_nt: TGTGCCAGCAGACTGTTTAGCGCCTCCTACGAGCAGTACTTC

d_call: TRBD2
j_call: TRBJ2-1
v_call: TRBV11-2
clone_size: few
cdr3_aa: CASSARGLAGFGSYNEQFF
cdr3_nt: TGTGCCAGCAGCGCCCGGGGACTAGCGGGGTTTGGCTCCTACAATGAGCAGTTCTTC

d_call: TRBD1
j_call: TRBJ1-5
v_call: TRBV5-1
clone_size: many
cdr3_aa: CASSLGGTGPNQPQHF
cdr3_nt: TGCGCCAGCAGCTTGGGGGGGACAGGACCCAATCAGCCCCAGCATTTT

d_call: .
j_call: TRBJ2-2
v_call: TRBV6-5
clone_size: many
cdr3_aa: CASSYERGLGELFF
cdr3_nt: TGTGCCAGCAGTTACGAACGGGGGCTCGGGGAGCTGTTTTTT

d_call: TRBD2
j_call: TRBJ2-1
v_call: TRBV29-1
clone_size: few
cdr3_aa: CSAASLAGVNEQFF
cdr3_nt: TGCAGCGCTGCAAGCCTAGCGGGAGTCAATGAGCAGTTCTTC

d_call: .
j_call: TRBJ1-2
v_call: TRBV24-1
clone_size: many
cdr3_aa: CATSGSTGFYGYTF
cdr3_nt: TGTGCCACCAGTGGCTCAACTGGGTTCTATGGCTACACCTTC

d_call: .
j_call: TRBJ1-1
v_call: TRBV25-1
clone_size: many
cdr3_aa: CASSEEGFKIGGNTEAFF
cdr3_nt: TGTGCCAGCAGTGAAGAGGGTTTTAAGATAGGCGGAAACACTGAAGCTTTCTTT

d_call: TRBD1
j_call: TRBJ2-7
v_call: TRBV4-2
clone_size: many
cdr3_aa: CASSLDRGQEQYF
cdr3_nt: TGTGCCAGCAGCTTAGACAGGGGTCAGGAGCAGTACTTC

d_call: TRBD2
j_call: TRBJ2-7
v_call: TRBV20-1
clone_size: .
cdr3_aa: CSARVGLAGAIYEQYF
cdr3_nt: TGCAGTGCTAGGGTTGGACTAGCGGGGGCTATCTACGAGCAGTACTTC

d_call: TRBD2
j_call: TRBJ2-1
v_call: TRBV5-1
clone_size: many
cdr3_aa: CASSFGLAGVNEQFF
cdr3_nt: TGCGCCAGCAGCTTTGGCCTAGCGGGAGTAAACGAGCAGTTCTTC

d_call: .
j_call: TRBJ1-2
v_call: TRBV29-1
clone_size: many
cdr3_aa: CSVEETGLFYGYTF
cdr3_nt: TGCAGCGTTGAAGAGACAGGACTCTTCTATGGCTACACCTTC

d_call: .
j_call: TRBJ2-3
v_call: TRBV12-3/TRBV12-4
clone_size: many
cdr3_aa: CASSLNSRTDTQYF
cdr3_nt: TGTGCCAGCAGTTTAAACAGCCGCACAGATACGCAGTATTTT

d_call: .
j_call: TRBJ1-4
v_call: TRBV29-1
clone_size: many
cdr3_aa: CSVGAAVNEKLFF
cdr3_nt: TGCAGCGTTGGGGCAGCGGTTAATGAAAAACTGTTTTTT

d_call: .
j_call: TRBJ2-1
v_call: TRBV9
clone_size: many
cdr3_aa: CASSASYEQFF
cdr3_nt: TGTGCCAGCAGCGCTAGTTATGAGCAGTTCTTC